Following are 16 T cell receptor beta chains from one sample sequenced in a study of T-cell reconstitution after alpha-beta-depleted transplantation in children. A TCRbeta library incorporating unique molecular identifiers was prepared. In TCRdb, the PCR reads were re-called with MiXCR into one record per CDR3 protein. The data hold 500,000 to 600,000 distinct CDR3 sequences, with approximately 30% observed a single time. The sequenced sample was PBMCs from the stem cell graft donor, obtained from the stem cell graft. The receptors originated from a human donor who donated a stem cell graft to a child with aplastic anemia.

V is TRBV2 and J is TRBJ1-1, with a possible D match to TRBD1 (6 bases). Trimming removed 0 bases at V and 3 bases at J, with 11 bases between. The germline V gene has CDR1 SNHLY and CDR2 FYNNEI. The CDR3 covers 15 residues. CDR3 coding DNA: TGTGCCAGCAGTGAAGCTACAGGGCCCTACACTGAAGCTTTCTTT. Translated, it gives CASSEATGPYTEAFF.

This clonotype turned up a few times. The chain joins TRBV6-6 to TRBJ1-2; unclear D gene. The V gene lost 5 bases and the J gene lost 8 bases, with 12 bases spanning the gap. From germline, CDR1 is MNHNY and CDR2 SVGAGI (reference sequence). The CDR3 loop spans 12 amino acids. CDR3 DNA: TGTGCCAGCAGTCCAGAACTCGGGGGCTACACCTTC. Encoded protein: CASSPELGGYTF.

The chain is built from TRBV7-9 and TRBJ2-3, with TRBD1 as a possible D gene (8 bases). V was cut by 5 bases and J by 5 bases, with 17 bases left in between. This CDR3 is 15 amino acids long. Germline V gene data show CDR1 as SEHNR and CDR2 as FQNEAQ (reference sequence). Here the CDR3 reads CASSTTYRGGDTQYF. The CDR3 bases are TGTGCCAGCAGCACGACGTACAGGGGGGGAGATACGCAGTATTTT. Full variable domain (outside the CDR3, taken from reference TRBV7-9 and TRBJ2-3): DTGVSQNPRHKITKRGQNVTFRCDPISEHNRLYWYRQTLGQGPEFLTYFQNEAQLEKSRLLSDRFSAERPKGSFSTLEIQRTEQGDSAMYLCASSTTYRGGDTQYFGPGTRLTVL.

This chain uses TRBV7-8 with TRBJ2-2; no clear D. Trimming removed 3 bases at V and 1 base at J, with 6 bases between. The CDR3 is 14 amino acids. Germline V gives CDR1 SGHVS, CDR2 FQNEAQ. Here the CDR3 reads CASSFQRNTGELFF. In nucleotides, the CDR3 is TGTGCCAGCAGCTTTCAGAGGAACACCGGGGAGCTGTTTTTT.

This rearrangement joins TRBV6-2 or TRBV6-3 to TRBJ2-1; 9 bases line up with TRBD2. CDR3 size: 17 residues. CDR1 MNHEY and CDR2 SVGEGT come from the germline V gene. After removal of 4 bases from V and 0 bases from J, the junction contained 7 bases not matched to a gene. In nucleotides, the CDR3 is TGTGCCAGCAGTTTTAACCCTAGCGGGAACTCCTACAATGAGCAGTTCTTC. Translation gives CASSFNPSGNSYNEQFF.

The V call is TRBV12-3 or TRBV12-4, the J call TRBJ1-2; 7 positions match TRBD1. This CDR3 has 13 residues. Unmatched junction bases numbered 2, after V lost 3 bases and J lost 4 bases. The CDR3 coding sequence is TGTGCCAGCAGTTTCCGACAGGGCTATGGCTACACCTTC. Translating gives CASSFRQGYGYTF.

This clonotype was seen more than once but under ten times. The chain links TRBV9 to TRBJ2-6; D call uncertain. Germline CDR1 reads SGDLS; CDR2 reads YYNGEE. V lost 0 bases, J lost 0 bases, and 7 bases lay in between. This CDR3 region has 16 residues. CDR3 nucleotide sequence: TGTGCCAGCAGCGTAGGTTCCAGCTCTGGGGCCAACGTCCTGACTTTC. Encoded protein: CASSVGSSSGANVLTF.

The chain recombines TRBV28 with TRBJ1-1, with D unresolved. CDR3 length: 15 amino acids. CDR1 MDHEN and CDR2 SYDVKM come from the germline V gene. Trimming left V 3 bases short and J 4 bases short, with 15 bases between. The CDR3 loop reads CASSFRVRRGTEAFF. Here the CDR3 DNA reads TGTGCCAGCAGTTTCCGGGTTCGCAGAGGCACTGAAGCTTTCTTT.

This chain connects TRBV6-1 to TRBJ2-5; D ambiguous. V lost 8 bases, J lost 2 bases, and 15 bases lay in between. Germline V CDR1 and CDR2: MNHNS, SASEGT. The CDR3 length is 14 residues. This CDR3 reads CASGSVGPQETQYF. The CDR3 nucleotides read TGTGCCAGCGGGTCCGTGGGCCCTCAAGAGACCCAGTACTTC.

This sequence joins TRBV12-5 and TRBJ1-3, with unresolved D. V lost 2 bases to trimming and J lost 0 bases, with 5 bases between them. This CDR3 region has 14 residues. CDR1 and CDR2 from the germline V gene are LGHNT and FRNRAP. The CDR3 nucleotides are TGTGCTAGTGGTTTGCCTGACTCTGGAAACACCATATATTTT. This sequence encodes CASGLPDSGNTIYF.

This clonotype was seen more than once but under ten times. CDR3 region: CASSQDFRQAPGNTIYF. CDR3 bases: TGCGCCAGCAGCCAAGATTTCAGGCAGGCCCCTGGAAACACCATATATTTT. The J gene is TRBJ1-3, the V gene TRBV4-3; D gene unclear. V was pared by 0 bases and J by 2 bases, with 14 bases between. The CDR3 consists of 17 residues. Germline V lookup: CDR1 LGHNA, CDR2 YSLEER.

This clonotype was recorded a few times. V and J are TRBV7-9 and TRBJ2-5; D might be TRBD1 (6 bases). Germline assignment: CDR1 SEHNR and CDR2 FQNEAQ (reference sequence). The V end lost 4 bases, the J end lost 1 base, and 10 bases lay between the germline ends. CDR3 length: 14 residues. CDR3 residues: CASSSGDIQETQYF. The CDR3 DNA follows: TGTGCCAGCAGCTCTGGGGACATCCAAGAGACCCAGTACTTC. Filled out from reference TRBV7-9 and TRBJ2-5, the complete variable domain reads DTGVSQNPRHKITKRGQNVTFRCDPISEHNRLYWYRQTLGQGPEFLTYFQNEAQLEKSRLLSDRFSAERPKGSFSTLEIQRTEQGDSAMYLCASSSGDIQETQYFGPGTRLLVL.

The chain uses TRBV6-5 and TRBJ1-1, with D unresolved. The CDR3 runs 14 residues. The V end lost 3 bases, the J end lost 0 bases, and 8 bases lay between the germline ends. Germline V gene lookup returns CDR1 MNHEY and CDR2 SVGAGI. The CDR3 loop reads CASSYGRVNTEAFF. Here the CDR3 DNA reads TGTGCCAGCAGTTATGGACGGGTGAACACTGAAGCTTTCTTT.

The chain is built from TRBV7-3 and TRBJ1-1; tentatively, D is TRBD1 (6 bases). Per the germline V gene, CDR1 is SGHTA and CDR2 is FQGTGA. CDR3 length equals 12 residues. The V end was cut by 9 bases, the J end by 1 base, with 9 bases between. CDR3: CARRGQNTEAFF. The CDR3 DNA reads TGTGCCAGAAGGGGACAGAACACTGAAGCTTTCTTT.

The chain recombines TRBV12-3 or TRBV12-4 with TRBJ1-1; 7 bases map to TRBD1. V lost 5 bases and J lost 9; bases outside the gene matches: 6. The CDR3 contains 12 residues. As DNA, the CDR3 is TGTGCCAGCAGTCCCCGACAGGGTAAAGCTTTCTTT. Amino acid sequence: CASSPRQGKAFF.

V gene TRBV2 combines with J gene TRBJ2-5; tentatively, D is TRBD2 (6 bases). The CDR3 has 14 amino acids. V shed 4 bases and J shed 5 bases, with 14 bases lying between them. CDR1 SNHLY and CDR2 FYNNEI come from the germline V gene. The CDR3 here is CASSARLVSETQYF. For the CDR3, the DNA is TGTGCCAGCAGTGCAAGACTAGTGTCGGAGACCCAGTACTTC. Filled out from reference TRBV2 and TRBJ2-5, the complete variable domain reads EPEVTQTPSHQVTQMGQEVILRCVPISNHLYFYWYRQILGQKVEFLVSFYNNEISEKSEIFDDQFSVERPDGSNFTLKIRSTKLEDSAMYFCASSARLVSETQYFGPGTRLLVL.